The clone carrying this T cell receptor beta chain was observed at least ten times. Its target is unknown. These data originate in a study of human T cells and chemical hapten exposure. At the level of the study: Weekly diphenylcyclopropenone doses were given to patients' scalps across the approximately 24-week study. Overall study results and limits: Among expanded TCRs, significantly more large CDR3 similarity clusters formed than among controls. Having alopecia, the donors may differ immunologically from healthy people.

In the source study's methods: Ranging from about 20,000 to 700,000, TCR counts per sample had a median value of around 92,000. TCRdb independently ran MiXCR on the RACE reads; one entry per CDR3 protein. In this record, the V and J calls reflect TCRdb's handling and not the investigators' own analysis. The profile shows around 200,000 distinct CDR3 sequences, 25% to 30% of them singletons. The time point is: pre-sensitization, week 0. Treatment given: therapeutic diphenylcyclopropenone sensitization with weekly scalp DPC. The CDR3 covers 14 residues. Germline V gene lookup returns CDR1 KGHSH and CDR2 LQKENI. J was trimmed by 14 bases and V by 2 bases; bases with no gene match: 7.

The receptor's source is a woman younger than 45 with alopecia areata. Some clones in this sample may be carry-over from other donors' samples. The chain recombines TRBV18 with TRBJ2-1; 12 bases match TRBD2. The material was whole blood, obtained in connection with sensitization to the hapten diphenylcyclopropenone (DPC). CDR3 DNA sequence: TGTGCCAGCTCACCATCACTAGCGGGAGGCGGAGAGTTCTTC. This encodes CASSPSLAGGGEFF.